The clone carrying this T cell receptor (beta chain) showed up just once. Its antigen is not identified. The CDR3 loop spans 15 amino acids. The ends lost 0 bases at V and 7 bases at J; junction bases unmatched: 6. Per the germline V gene, CDR1 is SGHRS and CDR2 is YFSETQ. This specimen comes from a study of T cells in Graves' hyperthyroidism and ophthalmopathy. The wider study: Peripheral blood draws took place at initial diagnosis, ahead of any treatment. The study's findings and limits: In simple terms, a model built on 13 V-J features told ophthalmopathy apart from stable hyperthyroidism.

Each patient was aged 18 to 65 and had newly diagnosed hyperthyroidism of under 2 months' duration. The study left out patients who had uncontrolled infection, other autoimmune disease, pregnancy or lactation. Amplification targeted TCR beta CDR3 regions from RNA transcripts. First-round RT-PCR with HTBI primers amplified the TCR CDR3 region. One entry per CDR3 protein results from TCRdb running MiXCR on the multiplex PCR reads. The data contain some 720,000 distinct CDR3 sequences, roughly 15% of them seen just once; the ten biggest clones take up roughly 8%. This sequence originates from a man between 18 and 35 years old with Graves' hyperthyroidism. The J gene is TRBJ1-2, the V gene TRBV5-1; the match to TRBD1 covers 10 bases. The sample consisted of blood. The CDR3 coding sequence is TGCGCCAGCAGCTTGGAGGGACAGGGGCGGAGTGGCTACACCTTC. Protein: CASSLEGQGRSGYTF.